This TCR beta chain was found in a study of cytomegalovirus exposure and HLA in healthy donors. Study-wide results and limits: V- and J-gene trimming in TCR beta was tied to a missense DCLRE1C variant by an analysis performed later. The study dropped some indistinguishable V segments, TRBV6-2 and TRBV6-3 among them. At a 0.05 false discovery rate, a later analysis found about 17,000 TCR beta sequences to be associated with HLA alleles. In a later analysis, TCR association rates varied by HLA locus: DRB1 most, HLA-C fewest.

The study ran its PCR with 60 Vbeta and 13 Jbeta primers. Clones were read by immunoSEQ multiplex PCR, and TCRdb kept only the in-frame ones, dropping some. Of 150,000 to 200,000 clones listed, over 65% are singletons. CDR3 length equals 16 residues. CDR1 is SGHTA, CDR2 FQGNSA, per germline. The ends were cut back, 4 bases at V and 5 bases at J, with 18 bases in the middle. About this clone itself: Its antigen is as yet unknown.

The clonotype was recovered from a woman aged 60-75 years in good health and CMV-seropositive. The specimen sequenced was PBMCs. The chain is built from TRBV7-2 and TRBJ1-5; D perhaps matches TRBD1 (5 bases). The chain's CDR3 is CASSSYAGYRDQPQHF. The CDR3 DNA reads TGTGCCAGCAGCTCGTATGCAGGGTATCGGGATCAGCCCCAGCATTTT.